What follows are 18 T cell receptor beta chains derived from one specimen sequenced in a study of shared clonotypes between healthy human individuals. Measured with immunoSEQ multiplex PCR; TCRdb has only the in-frame clones, and not every one. The sample contains millions of clones, 85% to 95% of which appear only once. The sequencing sample was made of naive CD4+ T cells sorted from blood. Specified subset: CD45RA+ positively selected. The source is a young man in good health.

The chain links TRBV25-1 to TRBJ1-4; no definite D call. Germline assignment: CDR1 MGHDK and CDR2 SYGVNS. CDR3 size: 12 residues. Trimming took off 7 bases at V and 0 bases at J, with 3 bases between the two ends. CDR3 amino acids: CASKTTNEKLFF. DNA for the CDR3: TGTGCCAGCAAGACAACTAATGAAAAACTGTTTTTT. The variable domain in full, completed from reference TRBV25-1 and TRBJ1-4, reads EADIYQTPRYLVIGTGKKITLECSQTMGHDKMYWYQQDPGMELHLIHYSYGVNSTEKGDLSSESTVSRIRTEHFPLTLESARPSHTSQYLCASKTTNEKLFFGSGTQLSVL.

This clone appeared a single time. The J gene is TRBJ1-6, the V gene TRBV30, with 7 bases lining up with TRBD1. Trimming at V came to 3 bases and at J to 1 base, leaving 3 bases not matched to a gene. Per the germline V gene, CDR1 is GTSNPN and CDR2 is SVGIG (reference sequence). This CDR3 comprises 15 residues. CDR3 coding DNA: TGTGCCTGGAGGCCCAGGGGGTCCTATAATTCACCCCTCCACTTT. Encoded protein: CAWRPRGSYNSPLHF.

The chain joins TRBV7-2 to TRBJ2-7, with TRBD2 identical over 9 bases. With V trimmed by 1 base and J by 6 bases, 7 bases remained unmatched. Germline CDR1 is SGHTA and CDR2 is FQGNSA. The CDR3 is made up of 15 amino acids. The CDR3 DNA is TGTGCCAGCAGCTTAGGGATAGCGGGAGTAAGCGAGCAGTACTTC. This sequence encodes CASSLGIAGVSEQYF.

The rearrangement joins TRBV10-3 to TRBJ2-7; D remains ambiguous. With 5 bases removed from V and 0 bases from J, the gap between germline ends came to 11 bases. This CDR3 is built from 14 residues. Germline CDR1 and CDR2: ENHRY and SYGVKD. This chain's CDR3 is CAISPDGFSYEQYF. In DNA form, the CDR3 reads TGTGCCATCAGTCCAGACGGCTTCTCCTACGAGCAGTACTTC.

The chain couples TRBV7-8 to TRBJ1-5; 8 bases map to TRBD1. Germline V gene sequence: CDR1 SGHVS, CDR2 FQNEAQ. The CDR3 totals 13 residues. V lost 5 bases and J lost 5; bases outside the gene matches: 2. The CDR3: CASSGTGDQPQHF. CDR3 nucleotides: TGTGCCAGCAGCGGGACAGGAGATCAGCCCCAGCATTTT.

The chain employs TRBV4-1 and TRBJ2-1; TRBD2 matches 8 bases. Looked up from germline, CDR1 is MGHRA and CDR2 is YSYEKL. This CDR3 has 17 amino acids. V shed 0 bases and J 7 bases; nucleotides not matched to a gene: 11. CDR3 coding DNA: TGCGCCAGCAGCCAAGAGAGGCTAGCGGGCCCGGGGAATGAGCAGTTCTTC. This gives the protein CASSQERLAGPGNEQFF.

The gene calls are TRBV2 and TRBJ2-7; D not certain. The ends were cut back, 4 bases at V and 6 bases at J, with 10 bases in the middle. Germline CDR1 SNHLY, CDR2 FYNNEI. The CDR3 is 12 residues long. The CDR3 nucleotides are TGTGCCAGCAGTGTGGAACGAATCGAGCAGTACTTC. This codes for CASSVERIEQYF.

Of note for this clone: Other nucleotide sequences from this sample produce the same CDR3. The chain recombines TRBV5-1 with TRBJ2-1; the match to TRBD1 covers 9 bases. The CDR3 contains 13 residues. The germline CDR1 and CDR2 sequences are SGHRS and YFSETQ. With V trimmed by 3 bases and J by 6 bases, 1 base remained unmatched. The CDR3 sequence is CASSSDRGNEQFF. As DNA, the CDR3 is TGCGCCAGCAGCTCGGACAGGGGCAATGAGCAGTTCTTC.

The rearrangement joins TRBV6-5 to TRBJ1-2, with 7 bases matching TRBD1. The CDR3 loop spans 14 amino acids. With V trimmed by 9 bases and J by 0 bases, 7 bases remained unmatched. Germline CDR1 MNHEY, CDR2 SVGAGI. DNA for the CDR3: TGTGCCAGTAGGGACAGCGGTACTAACTATGGCTACACCTTC. It yields the protein CASRDSGTNYGYTF.

This clone was picked up many times. The chain carries TRBV7-9 and TRBJ2-5; D may be TRBD2 (6 bases). Trimming took off 2 bases at V and 5 bases at J, with 15 bases between the two ends. Per germline, CDR1 SEHNR and CDR2 FQNEAQ (reference sequence). CDR3 length: 15 residues. CDR3 DNA sequence: TGTGCCAGCAGCTTATTCTCCGGGAGAAGGGAGACCCAGTACTTC. It specifies CASSLFSGRRETQYF.

This chain links TRBV6-4 with TRBJ2-1; 11 nucleotides agree with TRBD2. In germline, CDR1 is MRHNA, CDR2 SNTAGT. J gave up 6 bases and V 6 bases, and 19 bases lay outside the gene matches. The CDR3 sequence is 19 residues long. The CDR3 DNA is TGTGCCAGCAGACTACGCCGGACTAGCGGGTTGAGAGGGGGCAATGAGCAGTTCTTC. Translation gives CASRLRRTSGLRGGNEQFF.

V gene TRBV5-5 combines with J gene TRBJ1-6, with a possible D match to TRBD1 (6 bases). Germline values: CDR1 SGHKS, CDR2 YYEKEE (reference sequence). V lost 0 bases and J lost 3, with 16 bases in between. The CDR3 covers 18 residues. In DNA form, the CDR3 reads TGTGCCAGCAGCTTGGGTTCAGGGGCGTTTGACTATAATTCACCCCTCCACTTT. Translated: CASSLGSGAFDYNSPLHF.

The rearrangement links TRBV5-4 to TRBJ2-7; unclear D gene. The CDR3 is 15 residues long. V was clipped by 4 bases and J by 0 bases, with 14 bases between them. Germline V gene lookup returns CDR1 SGHNT and CDR2 YYREEE (reference sequence). CDR3 region: CASSNRAQSSYEQYF. CDR3 sequence (DNA): TGTGCCAGCAGCAACCGGGCCCAATCCTCCTACGAGCAGTACTTC.

This clone was recorded only once. The chain joins TRBV2 to TRBJ1-2; D not certain. This CDR3 is built from 14 residues. The germline V and J ends were trimmed by 2 bases and 6 bases, with 13 bases remaining between them. Germline V gene lookup returns CDR1 SNHLY and CDR2 FYNNEI. In nucleotides, the CDR3 is TGTGCCAGCAGTGAATGGAGGCGAGAGGATGGCTACACCTTC. This codes for CASSEWRREDGYTF.

The V gene is TRBV6-5, the J gene TRBJ1-2; TRBD1 might be the D (5 bases). From germline, CDR1 is MNHEY and CDR2 SVGAGI. The CDR3 is 13 amino acids. The V gene lost 2 bases and the J gene lost 2 bases, with 6 bases spanning the gap. The CDR3 bases are TGTGCCAGCAGTTACCAGGGCAACTATGGCTACACCTTC. Encoded protein: CASSYQGNYGYTF.

This chain links TRBV19 with TRBJ2-1; 8 bases map to TRBD2. Germline loops: CDR1 LNHDA, CDR2 SQIVND (reference sequence). Trimming at V came to 6 bases and at J to 5 bases, leaving 3 bases not matched to a gene. The CDR3 runs 13 residues. The CDR3 protein is CASSRTSNNEQFF. As DNA, the CDR3 is TGTGCCAGTAGCAGGACTAGCAACAATGAGCAGTTCTTC.

This CDR3 is CASSLNLQGVQGGYTF. CDR3 sequence (DNA): TGCGCCAGCAGCCTCAACTTACAAGGGGTTCAAGGCGGCTACACCTTC. The chain carries TRBV5-1 and TRBJ1-2, with a possible D match to TRBD1 (5 bases). CDR3 length equals 16 residues. CDR1 and CDR2 from the germline V gene are SGHRS and YFSETQ. Trimming took off 4 bases at V and 8 bases at J, with 24 bases between the two ends.

The V call is TRBV28, the J call TRBJ2-7; possibly TRBD1 for D (5 bases). The CDR3 has 15 amino acids. Trimming shortened V by 8 bases and J by 0 bases, and 17 bases separated the two germline ends. The germline gives CDR1 MDHEN, CDR2 SYDVKM. This CDR3 is CASGAESISSYEQYF. As DNA, the CDR3 is TGTGCCAGCGGGGCAGAAAGTATTAGCTCCTACGAGCAGTACTTC.